A single sample is the source of the 30 T cell receptor beta chains below, sequenced in a study of blood T cell repertoires in COVID-19. Here immunoSEQ multiplex PCR was the method, and the copy in TCRdb shows in-frame clones only, minus some. The sample has roughly 60,000 clones; around 90% are singletons. The sequencing sample was made of peripheral blood. The receptors originated from a human donor with active COVID-19. The donor label of this sample is uncertain.

This clone was seen a few times. The gene calls are TRBV3-1 (or the pseudogene TRBV3-2) and TRBJ2-7; 12 nucleotides align to TRBD2. J was trimmed by 4 bases and V by 3 bases; bases with no gene match: 4. The germline V gene has CDR1 LGHDT and CDR2 YNNKEL (reference sequence). This CDR3 is 15 amino acids long. The CDR3 spells CASSHRLAGAYEQYF. The CDR3 DNA reads as TGTGCCAGCAGCCACCGACTAGCGGGAGCGTACGAGCAGTACTTC.

The V gene is TRBV5-1, the J gene TRBJ1-3, with D possibly being TRBD1 (5 bases). The CDR3 contains 16 residues. Germline V gene sequence: CDR1 SGHRS, CDR2 YFSETQ. The V end was cut by 4 bases, the J end by 0 bases, with 14 bases between. The CDR3 sequence is CASSHGDSHSGNTIYF. The CDR3 nucleotides read TGCGCCAGCAGCCACGGCGACAGTCACTCTGGAAACACCATATATTTT.

This chain joins TRBV6-5 and TRBJ2-7; TRBD2 aligns across 8 bases. The J segment lost 9 bases and the V segment lost 7 bases, leaving 11 bases of the junction unmatched. Germline V lookup: CDR1 MNHEY, CDR2 SVGAGI. The CDR3 runs to 13 residues. CDR3 amino acids: CASTTTAGLAQYF. CDR3 DNA sequence: TGTGCCAGCACCACGACAGCCGGACTAGCGCAGTACTTC.

Written as DNA, the CDR3 is TGCGCCAGCAGCTCAGCGGGACAGGGCTACGAGCAGTACTTC. Its protein product is CASSSAGQGYEQYF. J is TRBJ2-7 and V is TRBV5-1, with TRBD1 matching over 9 bases. In germline, CDR1 is SGHRS, CDR2 YFSETQ. The V and J ends lost 3 bases and 3 bases, in that order; junction bases with no gene match: 4. CDR3 length: 14 amino acids.

V usage is TRBV5-4 and J usage is TRBJ2-1, with D possibly being TRBD1 (5 bases). The CDR3 is made up of 13 amino acids. Germline CDR1 SGHNT, CDR2 YYREEE (reference sequence). V was pared by 7 bases and J by 3 bases, with 11 bases between. CDR3 in DNA: TGTGCCAGCGGCGGTAGGGGCTACAATGAGCAGTTCTTC. This encodes CASGGRGYNEQFF.

This chain joins TRBV18 and TRBJ2-1; weak D call: TRBD1 (6 bases). This CDR3 has 15 amino acids. V was pared by 1 base and J by 1 base, with 8 bases between. Germline CDR1 and CDR2: KGHSH and LQKENI. In DNA, the CDR3 is TGTGCCAGCTCACCACAGGGGGTGTCCTACAATGAGCAGTTCTTC. This sequence encodes CASSPQGVSYNEQFF.

The chain carries TRBV2 and TRBJ1-1; possibly TRBD1 for D (5 bases). In germline, CDR1 is SNHLY, CDR2 FYNNEI. The CDR3 is 13 residues long. Trimming pared 7 bases from V and 2 bases from J, leaving 11 bases between. The CDR3 loop is CASTVDSNTEAFF. The CDR3 coding sequence is TGTGCCAGCACTGTAGACAGTAACACTGAAGCTTTCTTT.

V is TRBV19 and J is TRBJ1-1; D ambiguous. The CDR3 covers 15 residues. Germline V lookup: CDR1 LNHDA, CDR2 SQIVND (reference sequence). V lost 5 bases and J lost 3, with 16 bases in between. This CDR3 reads CASSRTYLPDTEAFF. The CDR3 region has the DNA TGTGCCAGTAGTCGGACTTATCTTCCGGACACTGAAGCTTTCTTT.

The CDR3 is CASSPRIGTEAFF. The CDR3 nucleotides read TGTGCCAGCAGTCCACGAATCGGTACTGAAGCTTTCTTT. V is TRBV27 and J is TRBJ1-1; no clear D gene. CDR1 and CDR2 (germline): MNHEY, SMNVEV (reference sequence). The length of the CDR3 is 13 residues. The V and J ends lost 5 bases and 5 bases respectively, with 12 bases between them.

Turning to this clone: Other DNA variants within this sample encode the same CDR3. The chain combines TRBV18 with TRBJ1-1; D is perhaps TRBD1 (6 bases). Trimming left V 4 bases short and J 1 base short, with 10 bases between. The CDR3 covers 14 residues. Germline V CDR1 and CDR2: KGHSH, LQKENI. CDR3 sequence (DNA): TGTGCCAGCTCACTCGGACAGAAGAACACTGAAGCTTTCTTT. Encoded protein: CASSLGQKNTEAFF.

This clone was seen a single time. The V call is TRBV6-5, the J call TRBJ2-1, with a weak D call TRBD2 (5 bases). Germline values: CDR1 MNHEY, CDR2 SVGAGI. The ends were cut back, 7 bases at V and 8 bases at J, with 15 bases in the middle. The CDR3 is 13 amino acids. The CDR3 protein is CASTPNRRDEQFF. In DNA form, the CDR3 reads TGTGCCAGCACCCCAAATCGGCGGGATGAGCAGTTCTTC.

CDR3 DNA sequence: TGTGCCAGCAGCTTAGATCGGACTAGCGGGTATCCGGAGCTGTTTTTT. Translation: CASSLDRTSGYPELFF. The chain recombines TRBV7-8 with TRBJ2-2; 11 positions match TRBD2. This CDR3 comprises 16 residues. J gave up 10 bases and V 1 base, and 8 bases lay outside the gene matches. Germline CDR1 SGHVS, CDR2 FQNEAQ.

The chain combines TRBV18 with TRBJ2-7; 11 nucleotides align to TRBD1. The CDR3 runs 15 residues. Germline assignment: CDR1 KGHSH and CDR2 LQKENI. J was trimmed by 3 bases and V by 3 bases; bases with no gene match: 4. CDR3 protein: CASSPGTGGVYEQYF. The CDR3 DNA is TGTGCCAGCTCACCCGGGACAGGGGGGGTCTACGAGCAGTACTTC.

The genes are TRBV9 and TRBJ2-1; D uncertain. CDR3 length: 16 amino acids. From germline, CDR1 is SGDLS and CDR2 YYNGEE. Trimming stripped 0 bases from V and 2 bases from J, with 12 bases between. CDR3 protein: CASSVVVSPAYNEQFF. For the CDR3, the DNA is TGTGCCAGCAGCGTAGTTGTGAGCCCGGCCTACAATGAGCAGTTCTTC. Complete variable domain (other parts from reference TRBV9 and TRBJ2-1): DSGVTQTPKHLITATGQRVTLRCSPRSGDLSVYWYQQSLDQGLQFLIQYYNGEERAKGNILERFSAQQFPDLHSELNLSSLELGDSALYFCASSVVVSPAYNEQFFGPGTRLTVL.

This sequence joins TRBV6-5 and TRBJ2-7, with 8 bases that match TRBD1. The V segment lost 10 bases and the J segment 3 bases; nucleotides outside the gene matches: 5. This CDR3 is built from 12 residues. Germline loops: CDR1 MNHEY, CDR2 SVGAGI. CDR3 sequence reads: CAIRQGHYEQYF. The CDR3 nucleotides read TGTGCCATCCGACAGGGGCACTACGAGCAGTACTTC.

The chain has TRBV11-1 and TRBJ1-6; 8 bases fit TRBD1. Trimming took 5 bases from V and 10 from J; bases not matched to a gene: 7. The CDR3 is 14 amino acids. Germline CDR1 is SGHAT and CDR2 is FQDESV (reference sequence). The CDR3 DNA sequence: TGTGCCAGCAGCCCGGACAGGGTATCCTCACCCCTCCACTTT. Its translation: CASSPDRVSSPLHF.

On this clone: A read error may account for a junction end that differs from germline. This rearrangement joins TRBV3-1 (or the pseudogene TRBV3-2) to TRBJ1-1; perhaps TRBD1 as D (5 bases). Germline CDR1 reads LGHDT; CDR2 reads YNNKEL (reference sequence). The CDR3 is 12 amino acids. The CDR3 loop is CASSQDLRGTAF. The CDR3 coding sequence is TGTGCCAGCAGCCAAGATCTCCGCGGGACGGCGTTT.

This rearrangement joins TRBV12-3 or TRBV12-4 to TRBJ2-3; D is uncertain. This CDR3 spans 13 amino acids. V lost 3 bases and J lost 3, with 7 bases in between. This CDR3 reads CASSFFRTDTQYF. The CDR3 DNA is TGTGCCAGCAGTTTCTTCCGGACAGATACGCAGTATTTT.

The chain links TRBV11-3 to TRBJ2-5; 14 nucleotides line up with TRBD2. Germline V CDR1 and CDR2: SGHNT, YENEEA. This CDR3 comprises 16 residues. The J segment lost 4 bases and the V segment lost 1 base, leaving 2 bases of the junction unmatched. The CDR3 bases are TGTGCCAGCAGCTTAGGACTAGCGGGGGGGCGAGAGACCCAGTACTTC. Amino acids: CASSLGLAGGRETQYF.

This clone was counted a single time. The chain carries TRBV7-6 and TRBJ1-6; unclear D gene. The CDR3 totals 15 residues. Trimming removed 1 base at V and 6 bases at J, with 10 bases between. Looked up from germline, CDR1 is SGHVS and CDR2 is FNYEAQ. The CDR3 sequence is CASSLDRQTNSPLHF. CDR3 DNA sequence: TGTGCCAGCAGCTTAGACCGACAAACTAATTCACCCCTCCACTTT.

This clone was seen a handful of times. The V and J genes are TRBV6-6 and TRBJ1-5, with TRBD1 as a possible D gene (5 bases). With 7 bases removed from V and 2 bases from J, the gap between germline ends came to 12 bases. The germline V gene has CDR1 MNHNY and CDR2 SVGAGI (reference sequence). This CDR3 has 14 amino acids. This CDR3 reads CASMAQGGNQPQHF. CDR3 DNA: TGTGCCAGCATGGCTCAGGGTGGCAATCAGCCCCAGCATTTT.

The chain carries TRBV7-9 and TRBJ2-7; D is unresolved. This CDR3 is 15 amino acids long. V gave up 1 base and J gave up 4 bases, with 14 bases separating them. CDR1 and CDR2 from the germline V gene are SEHNR and FQNEAQ (reference sequence). This chain's CDR3 is CASSLDAIKTYEQYF. The CDR3 bases are TGTGCCAGCAGCTTAGATGCGATTAAGACATACGAGCAGTACTTC.

CDR3 amino acids: CASSEALVSGRYEQFF. CDR3 DNA: TGTGCCAGCAGTGAAGCGCTTGTTAGCGGGAGGTATGAGCAGTTCTTC. The V and J genes are TRBV6-1 and TRBJ2-1; the match to TRBD2 covers 10 bases. The CDR3 runs to 16 residues. Germline V gene data show CDR1 as MNHNS and CDR2 as SASEGT. V shed 0 bases, J shed 8 bases, and the junction held 7 bases outside the gene matches.

This clone occurred once. The V and J genes are TRBV9 and TRBJ1-3, with D unresolved. V was clipped by 0 bases and J by 4 bases, with 8 bases between them. CDR1 is SGDLS, CDR2 YYNGEE, per germline. The CDR3 sequence is 14 residues long. As DNA, the CDR3 is TGTGCCAGCAGCGTAGCTACGCACGGAAACACCATATATTTT. It codes for CASSVATHGNTIYF.

Concerning this clone: The same CDR3 is also encoded by other DNA sequences in this sample. This chain links TRBV9 with TRBJ2-3, with 10 bases lining up with TRBD1. Germline V CDR1 and CDR2: SGDLS, YYNGEE. The J segment lost 6 bases and the V segment lost 0 bases, leaving 4 bases of the junction unmatched. The CDR3 is made up of 15 amino acids. The CDR3 DNA follows: TGTGCCAGCAGCGTAGGGACAGGGGGAACGGATACGCAGTATTTT. This encodes CASSVGTGGTDTQYF.

This chain links TRBV14 with TRBJ2-1; 7 bases line up with TRBD2. The CDR3 runs to 17 residues. Germline trimming cut 0 bases from V and 4 bases from J; bases unmatched to any gene: 9. Germline lookup yields CDR1 SGHDN and CDR2 FVKESK. The CDR3 nucleotides are TGTGCCAGCAGCCAAGATTCCCCTAGCGGAGGTTACAATGAGCAGTTCTTC. It codes for CASSQDSPSGGYNEQFF.

This clone was detected once. The chain recombines TRBV3-1 (or the pseudogene TRBV3-2) with TRBJ2-5; a possible D gene is TRBD2 (5 bases). This CDR3 has 15 residues. Germline CDR1 reads LGHDT; CDR2 reads YNNKEL (reference sequence). Trimming took off 3 bases at V and 7 bases at J, with 18 bases between the two ends. CDR3 in DNA: TGTGCCAGCAGCCAGATGGTCCTAGCCGGTGGGACCCAGTACTTC. The encoded protein is CASSQMVLAGGTQYF.

The CDR3 bases are TGCGCCAGCAGCCCGGGGACATCGAGATTTTATGGCTACACCTTC. This gives the protein CASSPGTSRFYGYTF. This chain connects TRBV5-1 to TRBJ1-2; D possibly corresponds to TRBD1 (6 bases). Germline values: CDR1 SGHRS, CDR2 YFSETQ. CDR3 length: 15 amino acids. V was trimmed by 4 bases and J by 5 bases, leaving 18 bases between them.

V and J are TRBV6-5 and TRBJ2-1; 9 bases align to TRBD2. The CDR3 extends over 15 amino acids. Trimming at V came to 6 bases and at J to 6 bases, leaving 9 bases not matched to a gene. The V gene's germline CDR1 is MNHEY and CDR2 SVGAGI. The CDR3 loop is CASRAGTSYSNEQFF. CDR3 sequence (DNA): TGTGCCAGCAGGGCCGGGACTAGCTACTCCAATGAGCAGTTCTTC.

V usage is TRBV7-8 and J usage is TRBJ1-2; TRBD1 agrees at 11 bases. J lost 6 bases, V lost 4 bases, and 7 bases had no gene match. Germline V gives CDR1 SGHVS, CDR2 FQNEAQ. The CDR3 is 15 residues long. CDR3 amino acids: CASSYWTGGVDGYTF. The CDR3 DNA reads TGTGCCAGCAGCTATTGGACAGGGGGCGTCGATGGCTACACCTTC.